This T cell receptor (beta chain) comes out of a study of T-cell reconstitution after alpha-beta-depleted transplantation in children. Study-wide findings and caveats: TCRbeta diversity was high at day 60 in some patients (a result of surviving recipient T cells and thymic progenitors). Newly generated T cells supplied most T-cell counts and diversity one year post-transplant. There were reportedly several hundred expanded graft clones from which alpha-beta T cells came about two months after transplant.

Unique molecular identifiers were used to barcode this TCRbeta library. TCRdb passed the PCR reads through MiXCR, listing each CDR3 protein once. This sample yields some 830,000 distinct CDR3 sequences, of which around 15% are seen a single time; about 5% belongs to the top ten. This clonotype occurred once. Its antigen is not known. Since no conserved phenylalanine or tryptophan closes the CDR3, a read error is the likely cause. Unmatched junction bases numbered 10, after V lost 3 bases and J lost 9 bases. This CDR3 region has 16 residues. Germline CDR1 is KGHDR and CDR2 is SFDVKD. The sequences come from PBMCs, mostly from graft donor cells, collected 360 days after TCRalphabeta/CD19-depleted stem cell transplant. The TCR comes from a male patient under 18 who had a stem cell transplant for acute lymphoblastic leukemia, so the T cells may come from the graft donor. J is TRBJ2-1 and V is TRBV24-1, with 10 nucleotides matching TRBD2. The CDR3 DNA sequence: TGTGCCACCAGTGATACAAGCGGGAGGGCCTACGGTGAGCAGTTCTCC. Translated: CATSDTSGRAYGEQFS.